These 18 T cell receptor beta chains originate from one sample sequenced in a study of cytomegalovirus exposure and HLA in healthy donors. The PCR had 60 Vbeta and 13 Jbeta primers. TCRdb's copy holds only in-frame clones and misses some; the assay was immunoSEQ multiplex PCR. The sample contains around 130,000 clones, approximately 80% of which appear only once. Sequenced input: PBMCs. All receptors come from a male donor in good health and CMV-seronegative.

The V gene is TRBV10-3, the J gene TRBJ2-7; weak D call: TRBD1 (5 bases). This CDR3 comprises 15 residues. Trimming removed 4 bases at V and 3 bases at J, with 16 bases between. In germline, CDR1 is ENHRY, CDR2 SYGVKD. This chain's CDR3 is CAISVFRQLNYEQYF. CDR3 bases: TGTGCCATCAGTGTTTTTAGACAGCTTAACTACGAGCAGTACTTC.

This clone was picked up a small number of times. The rearrangement joins TRBV28 to TRBJ1-1; 9 bases are shared with TRBD1. J gave up 11 bases and V 7 bases, and 8 bases lay outside the gene matches. The CDR3 is made up of 12 amino acids. Germline values: CDR1 MDHEN, CDR2 SYDVKM. The CDR3, as DNA: TGTGCCAGCACCCTGACAGGGGGTATGGCTTTCTTT. This sequence encodes CASTLTGGMAFF.

The V gene is TRBV19, the J gene TRBJ2-2; the match to TRBD1 covers 8 bases. The ends lost 7 bases at V and 5 bases at J; junction bases unmatched: 6. Germline V gene lookup returns CDR1 LNHDA and CDR2 SQIVND (reference sequence). The CDR3 runs to 14 residues. The CDR3: CASTPGGRTGELFF. Written as DNA, the CDR3 is TGTGCCAGTACCCCAGGGGGCCGGACCGGGGAGCTGTTTTTT.

V and J are TRBV5-4 and TRBJ2-5, with D unresolved. The V and J ends lost 2 bases and 1 base respectively, with 6 bases between them. Germline CDR1 SGHNT, CDR2 YYREEE (reference sequence). CDR3 length equals 13 residues. The CDR3 bases are TGTGCCAGCAGCTTTGGCGGCCAAGAGACCCAGTACTTC. This translates into CASSFGGQETQYF.

The V and J genes are TRBV29-1 and TRBJ2-1; possibly TRBD2 for D (6 bases). The CDR3 runs 14 residues. Trimming removed 6 bases at V and 3 bases at J, with 15 bases between. Germline CDR1 and CDR2: SQVTM and ANQGSEA. The CDR3 spells CSVPGTLYYNEQFF. The CDR3 DNA reads TGCAGCGTCCCCGGGACTCTTTACTACAATGAGCAGTTCTTC.

The V gene is TRBV28, the J gene TRBJ2-7; maybe TRBD1 (5 bases). CDR1 and CDR2 from the germline V gene are MDHEN and SYDVKM. The CDR3 length is 15 residues. With 5 bases removed from V and 2 bases from J, the gap between germline ends came to 16 bases. CDR3 region: CASSPLSDSAYEQYF. The CDR3 DNA is TGTGCCAGCAGTCCCCTATCCGACAGCGCCTACGAGCAGTACTTC.

V gene TRBV5-1 combines with J gene TRBJ1-2; TRBD1 matches at 8 bases. Trimming removed 4 bases from V and 10 bases from J; junction bases left unmatched: 12. Looked up from germline, CDR1 is SGHRS and CDR2 is YFSETQ. CDR3 length equals 14 residues. CDR3 coding DNA: TGCGCCAGCAGCCTCCTACAGGGGGATGGTGTCTACACCTTC. Translated, it gives CASSLLQGDGVYTF.

This chain links TRBV2 with TRBJ1-2; TRBD1 matches at 8 bases. The V and J ends lost 6 bases and 4 bases, in that order; junction bases with no gene match: 10. There are 15 residues in the CDR3. Germline CDR1 SNHLY, CDR2 FYNNEI. The CDR3 spells CASRTPGQGSYGYTF. DNA of the CDR3: TGTGCCAGCAGAACCCCTGGACAGGGTTCCTATGGCTACACCTTC.

The chain combines TRBV9 with TRBJ2-7, with TRBD2 matching over 9 bases. Unmatched junction bases numbered 11, after V lost 0 bases and J lost 4 bases. CDR3 length: 17 amino acids. CDR1 and CDR2 from the germline V gene are SGDLS and YYNGEE. The CDR3 is CASSVDTAGGTLYEQYF. As DNA, the CDR3 is TGTGCCAGCAGCGTAGATACAGCGGGAGGTACCCTTTACGAGCAGTACTTC.

The chain employs TRBV11-2 and TRBJ1-1; 8 bases are a match to TRBD1. With V trimmed by 6 bases and J by 1 base, 7 bases remained unmatched. The CDR3 covers 15 residues. CDR1 is SGHAT, CDR2 FQNNGV, per germline. CDR3 protein: CASSFWGTGNTEAFF. The DNA for the CDR3 is TGTGCCAGCAGTTTTTGGGGGACAGGGAACACTGAAGCTTTCTTT. Full variable domain (outside the CDR3, taken from reference TRBV11-2 and TRBJ1-1): EAGVAQSPRYKIIEKRQSVAFWCNPISGHATLYWYQQILGQGPKLLIQFQNNGVVDDSQLPKDRFSAERLKGVDSTLKIQPAKLEDSAVYLCASSFWGTGNTEAFFGQGTRLTVV.

V gene TRBV20-1 combines with J gene TRBJ1-1; D is unclear. Germline-derived CDR1 and CDR2 are DFQATT and SNEGSKA (reference sequence). Trimming pared 8 bases from V and 11 bases from J, leaving 9 bases between. This CDR3 comprises 8 residues. The CDR3 spells CSPSAAFF. CDR3 DNA: TGCAGTCCTTCCGCGGCTTTCTTT.

Turning to this clone: An end of the junction does not agree with germline; a read error may underlie this. This chain uses TRBV7-9 with TRBJ1-1, with D hard to call. CDR3 length equals 13 residues. CDR1 and CDR2 from the germline V gene are SEHNR and FQNEAQ (reference sequence). The CDR3 DNA reads TGTTCCAGCAGCTTAGAGGGAGGCACTGAAGCTTTCTTT. Amino acids: CSSSLEGGTEAFF.

This clone came up once. The V and J genes are TRBV18 and TRBJ1-2; 8 nucleotides agree with TRBD1. CDR1 and CDR2 (germline): KGHSH, LQKENI. The trim removed 6 bases at V and 7 bases at J, leaving 10 bases unmatched. The CDR3 sequence is 14 residues long. CDR3 sequence reads: CASSLLDRGAGYTF. Here the CDR3 DNA reads TGTGCCAGCTCGCTACTAGACAGGGGAGCTGGCTACACCTTC.

This clone occurred once. The chain joins TRBV7-9 to TRBJ2-3; D is uncertain. This CDR3 region has 12 residues. In germline, CDR1 is SEHNR, CDR2 FQNEAQ (reference sequence). Trimming stripped 4 bases from V and 10 bases from J, with 12 bases between. Written as DNA, the CDR3 is TGTGCCAGCAGCTCCACAACTCGGGCGCAGTATTTT. As protein: CASSSTTRAQYF.

The chain recombines TRBV7-2 with TRBJ2-7; maybe TRBD2 (6 bases). Trimming cost V 8 bases and J 1 base, with 12 bases left between them. The length of the CDR3 is 13 residues. Germline CDR1 and CDR2: SGHTA and FQGNSA. CDR3 sequence reads: CASRGRGSYEQYF. The CDR3, as DNA: TGTGCCAGCCGAGGTCGGGGGTCCTACGAGCAGTACTTC.

The chain uses TRBV5-1 and TRBJ1-4, with 8 bases aligning to TRBD1. V lost 4 bases and J lost 8; bases outside the gene matches: 13. The CDR3 consists of 16 residues. Germline V gives CDR1 SGHRS, CDR2 YFSETQ. CDR3 nucleotides: TGCGCCAGCAGCCGCGACCACAGGGGGTTTCGGGAAAAACTGTTTTTT. Amino acids: CASSRDHRGFREKLFF. The full variable domain, with the rest looked up from reference TRBV5-1 and TRBJ1-4, is KAGVTQTPRYLIKTRGQQVTLSCSPISGHRSVSWYQQTPGQGLQFLFEYFSETQRNKGNFPGRFSGRQFSNSRSEMNVSTLELGDSALYLCASSRDHRGFREKLFFGSGTQLSVL.

The chain combines TRBV7-8 with TRBJ1-2, with TRBD1 identical over 8 bases. CDR3 length equals 13 residues. V dropped 5 bases and J dropped 7; count of bases not matched to a gene: 6. Germline V CDR1 and CDR2: SGHVS, FQNEAQ. The CDR3 loop is CASSPTGETGYTF. CDR3 sequence (DNA): TGTGCCAGCAGCCCGACAGGGGAGACTGGCTACACCTTC.

In the case of this clone: An end of the junction does not agree with germline; a read error may underlie this. This chain connects TRBV6-1 to TRBJ1-2; D call uncertain. The CDR3 loop spans 10 amino acids. Germline V gene lookup returns CDR1 MNHNS and CDR2 SASEGT. The DNA for the CDR3 is TGTGCCAGCAGTGAAGCGAAGGCCGGGTTC. Protein sequence: CASSEAKAGF.